This TCR beta chain comes out of a study of blood T cell repertoires in COVID-19. Study overall: The United States, Italy and Spain were the sources of the acute and convalescent COVID-19 samples. Nucleic acid was either cDNA or gDNA, and it came from T cells, B-cell-depleted T cells, or PBMCs.

The V end lost 8 bases, the J end lost 1 base, and 9 bases lay between the germline ends. The germline CDR1 and CDR2 sequences are MNHEY and SVGAGI. There are 14 residues in the CDR3. Per the original methods: By means of reference gene primer amplification, nucleated cell counts were estimated. Data came from immunoSEQ multiplex PCR; TCRdb stores just in-frame clones and leaves some out. V and J calls and clone size are as listed in that table; D and trimming were resolved from the DNA. The profile shows over 110,000 clones, around 88% of them singletons. Sequenced: peripheral blood. The receptor was derived from a human donor in a cohort sampled during active COVID-19. The chain is built from TRBV6-5 and TRBJ2-6; D remains ambiguous. The chain's CDR3 is CASGILSGANVLTF. The CDR3, as DNA: TGTGCCAGCGGCATTTTATCTGGGGCCAACGTCCTGACTTTC.